This entry lists 5 T cell receptor beta chains sequenced from one sample in a study of OX40 agonist ivuxolimab in advanced cancers. Measured with immunoSEQ multiplex PCR; TCRdb has only the in-frame clones, and not every one. Of 50,000 to 70,000 clones listed, roughly nine tenths are singletons. The source material was CD4+ or CD8+ T cells sorted from blood, sampled in a trial of the OX40 agonist ivuxolimab. These receptors were collected from an adult with an advanced solid tumor such as melanoma, head and neck, liver or kidney cancer.

V is TRBV7-6 and J is TRBJ2-1; TRBD2 matches 8 bases. The CDR3 has 16 amino acids. Germline V CDR1 and CDR2: SGHVS, FNYEAQ. J lost 0 bases, V lost 2 bases, and 3 bases had no gene match. In nucleotides, the CDR3 is TGTGCCAGCAGCTTAAGCGGGAGAAACTCCTACAATGAGCAGTTCTTC. Amino acid sequence: CASSLSGRNSYNEQFF.

The chain employs TRBV5-6 and TRBJ2-5, with 10 positions matching TRBD1. Germline loops: CDR1 SGHDT, CDR2 YYEEEE. V was pared by 0 bases and J by 5 bases, with 13 bases of the junction left unmatched. There are 18 residues in the CDR3. The CDR3 DNA reads TGTGCCAGCAGCTTGGCCTTATGGGTGGGACAGGGGCACGAGACCCAGTACTTC. Its protein product is CASSLALWVGQGHETQYF. Full variable domain (missing parts from reference TRBV5-6 and TRBJ2-5): DAGVTQSPTHLIKTRGQQVTLRCSPKSGHDTVSWYQQALGQGPQFIFQYYEEEERQRGNFPDRFSGHQFPNYSSELNVNALLLGDSALYLCASSLALWVGQGHETQYFGPGTRLLVL.

The V and J genes are TRBV28 and TRBJ1-6, with D perhaps matching TRBD1 (5 bases). The V gene lost 3 bases and the J gene lost 10 bases, with 7 bases spanning the gap. The germline gives CDR1 MDHEN, CDR2 SYDVKM. The length of the CDR3 is 12 residues. The CDR3 DNA follows: TGTGCCAGCAGTTTGTGGGACTCACCCCTCCACTTT. This sequence encodes CASSLWDSPLHF.

This clone was detected once. The V and J genes are TRBV19 and TRBJ2-1; D may be TRBD1 (6 bases). The V and J ends lost 0 bases and 3 bases respectively, with 9 bases between them. The CDR3 has 15 residues. CDR1 LNHDA and CDR2 SQIVND come from the germline V gene (reference sequence). The CDR3 bases are TGTGCCAGTAGTATAGAGGGCAGGGGCTACAATGAGCAGTTCTTC. This gives the protein CASSIEGRGYNEQFF.

This chain connects TRBV28 to TRBJ2-1; TRBD2 matches at 13 bases. V shed 2 bases and J 7 bases; nucleotides not matched to a gene: 8. The CDR3 is 17 amino acids. Per germline, CDR1 MDHEN and CDR2 SYDVKM. DNA of the CDR3: TGTGCCAGCAGTTTAATACTAGCGGGAGGGCCGGGGAATGAGCAGTTCTTC. It is translated as CASSLILAGGPGNEQFF.